The source of this T cell receptor (beta chain) is a study of CD4+ T cells in melanoma. Study-level findings and limits: Reportedly, melanoma neoantigen-specific CD4+ T cells showed varied differentiation states.

Sequencing used immunoSEQ multiplex PCR; TCRdb keeps in-frame clones, though not all of them. The sample holds 13,000 to 15,000 clones; under 80% are singletons and the top ten take approximately 10%. Germline loops: CDR1 MGHDK, CDR2 SYGVNS. The CDR3 has 13 residues. The V gene lost 5 bases and the J gene lost 10 bases, with 14 bases spanning the gap. In the case of this clone: The target antigen is unknown.

The genes are TRBV25-1 and TRBJ1-4; D may be TRBD1 (6 bases). The clonotype originates from a human donor with melanoma. Material: cells from a culture (not recorded whether cultured in vitro). The CDR3 reads CASSSTGPGKLFF. The CDR3 DNA reads TGTGCCAGCAGTTCCACAGGGCCTGGAAAACTGTTTTTT. Based on the CDR3 plus reference TRBV25-1 and TRBJ1-4, the full variable domain is EADIYQTPRYLVIGTGKKITLECSQTMGHDKMYWYQQDPGMELHLIHYSYGVNSTEKGDLSSESTVSRIRTEHFPLTLESARPSHTSQYLCASSSTGPGKLFFGSGTQLSVL.